These 24 T cell receptor beta chains share one sample of origin, sequenced in a study of cytomegalovirus exposure and HLA in healthy donors. Amplification used 60 Vbeta primers and 13 Jbeta primers. The method was immunoSEQ multiplex PCR; TCRdb's version includes in-frame clones alone and lacks a portion of them. The data hold 110,000 to 150,000 clones, with over 75% observed a single time. Sequencing used PBMCs. The source is a female donor in good health and CMV-seronegative.

The chain combines TRBV5-6 with TRBJ2-7, with D tentatively TRBD1 (6 bases). Trimming took 0 bases from V and 2 from J, leaving 9 bases between them. CDR3 length: 14 amino acids. The germline CDR1 and CDR2 sequences are SGHDT and YYEEEE. The DNA of the CDR3 is TGTGCCAGCAGCTTGGCAGGGACAACCTACGAGCAGTACTTC. Residues: CASSLAGTTYEQYF.

CDR3 in amino acids: CASSHRTKRERGTGELFF. Written as DNA, the CDR3 is TGTGCCAGCAGCCACCGGACCAAACGGGAGAGGGGCACCGGGGAGCTGTTTTTT. The V call is TRBV14, the J call TRBJ2-2; D is perhaps TRBD2 (6 bases). The CDR3 has 18 residues. Germline V gives CDR1 SGHDN, CDR2 FVKESK. V was cut by 3 bases and J by 4 bases, with 21 bases left in between.

The J gene is TRBJ2-2, the V gene TRBV29-1, with D possibly being TRBD2 (6 bases). The CDR3 runs 13 residues. Germline values: CDR1 SQVTM, CDR2 ANQGSEA. The CDR3 bases are TGCAGTGGACGGGGGTATAACACCGGGGAGCTGTTTTTT. Encoded protein: CSGRGYNTGELFF.

The chain couples TRBV5-1 to TRBJ2-5; 9 positions match TRBD1. The CDR3 contains 14 residues. Losses at the gene ends were 6 bases for V and 5 bases for J; bases not matched to a gene: 8. CDR1 is SGHRS, CDR2 YFSETQ, per germline. CDR3 protein: CASIPGQGLETQYF. In DNA form, the CDR3 reads TGCGCCAGCATCCCGGGACAGGGTTTGGAGACCCAGTACTTC.

This clone was counted a few times. V is TRBV28 and J is TRBJ1-5; 9 bases match TRBD1. This CDR3 region has 14 residues. Germline-derived CDR1 and CDR2 are MDHEN and SYDVKM. With V trimmed by 4 bases and J by 4 bases, 2 bases remained unmatched. DNA of the CDR3: TGTGCCAGCAGTTCCGGGACAGGGAATCAGCCCCAGCATTTT. It specifies CASSSGTGNQPQHF.

V and J are TRBV6-6 and TRBJ2-7, with 9 bases matching TRBD2. The trim removed 7 bases at V and 5 bases at J, leaving 15 bases unmatched. This CDR3 is built from 16 residues. Germline assignment: CDR1 MNHNY and CDR2 SVGAGI (reference sequence). This CDR3 reads CASTLGIAGGPDEQYF. In DNA, the CDR3 is TGTGCCAGCACCCTAGGTATCGCGGGAGGGCCCGACGAGCAGTACTTC.

This sequence joins TRBV11-2 and TRBJ1-5, with D uncertain. V was shortened by 4 bases and J by 9 bases, with 10 bases between the two germline ends. The CDR3 has 12 residues. Germline loops: CDR1 SGHAT, CDR2 FQNNGV. DNA of the CDR3: TGTGCCAGCAGCTCAAGCGGTGGGCCCCAGCATTTT. This translates into CASSSSGGPQHF. Full variable domain (remainder filled in from reference TRBV11-2 and TRBJ1-5): EAGVAQSPRYKIIEKRQSVAFWCNPISGHATLYWYQQILGQGPKLLIQFQNNGVVDDSQLPKDRFSAERLKGVDSTLKIQPAKLEDSAVYLCASSSSGGPQHFGDGTRLSIL.

The chain combines TRBV6-5 with TRBJ2-1; a possible D gene is TRBD1 (5 bases). The germline V gene has CDR1 MNHEY and CDR2 SVGAGI. The length of the CDR3 is 13 residues. Between the trimmed V and J ends, which lost 6 bases and 3 bases, there was a span of 9 bases. The CDR3 protein is CASRMTVYNEQFF. CDR3 coding DNA: TGTGCCAGCAGGATGACAGTCTACAATGAGCAGTTCTTC.

The chain uses TRBV7-6 and TRBJ1-5, with unresolved D. This CDR3 is built from 15 residues. Trimming took 5 bases from V and 7 from J, leaving 18 bases between them. Germline CDR1 reads SGHVS; CDR2 reads FNYEAQ. CDR3 region: CASSPLEGNLQPQHF. CDR3 coding DNA: TGTGCCAGCAGCCCTCTGGAGGGAAACCTCCAGCCCCAGCATTTT.

This chain connects TRBV2 to TRBJ2-4, with 11 positions matching TRBD2. Germline V gene data show CDR1 as SNHLY and CDR2 as FYNNEI. J lost 7 bases, V lost 5 bases, and 13 bases had no gene match. The CDR3 totals 17 residues. CDR3 region: CASSFPPTSGIGNIQYF. Here the CDR3 DNA reads TGTGCCAGCAGTTTCCCCCCGACTAGCGGGATCGGCAACATTCAGTACTTC.

The chain couples TRBV18 to TRBJ2-5; 9 bases are a match to TRBD2. From germline, CDR1 is KGHSH and CDR2 LQKENI. The CDR3 is 15 residues long. Trimming at V came to 0 bases and at J to 2 bases, leaving 1 base not matched to a gene. CDR3 residues: CASSPPLAGQETQYF. The CDR3 bases are TGTGCCAGCTCACCACCCCTAGCGGGACAAGAGACCCAGTACTTC.

The rearrangement links TRBV7-9 to TRBJ2-1, with 7 bases matching TRBD2. Trimming cost V 3 bases and J 2 bases; bases outside gene matches: 4. Looked up from germline, CDR1 is SEHNR and CDR2 is FQNEAQ (reference sequence). The CDR3 extends over 15 amino acids. The chain's CDR3 is CASSLTSFTYNEQFF. DNA for the CDR3: TGTGCCAGCAGCTTGACTAGCTTCACCTACAATGAGCAGTTCTTC.

This clone was seen a few times. The chain links TRBV5-1 to TRBJ2-1, with 8 nucleotides matching TRBD1. Trimming cost V 4 bases and J 2 bases; bases outside gene matches: 8. This CDR3 is 16 amino acids long. CDR1 and CDR2 (germline): SGHRS, YFSETQ. The CDR3 spells CASSQQGDITYNEQFF. The CDR3 nucleotides are TGCGCCAGCAGCCAACAGGGGGACATCACCTACAATGAGCAGTTCTTC.

The J gene is TRBJ2-3, the V gene TRBV11-2; 8 nucleotides line up with TRBD1. Germline V gene data show CDR1 as SGHAT and CDR2 as FQNNGV. The CDR3 sequence is 15 residues long. Germline trimming cut 1 base from V and 3 bases from J; bases unmatched to any gene: 3. CDR3: CASSLGQGITDTQYF. In nucleotides, the CDR3 is TGTGCCAGCAGCTTAGGACAGGGGATAACAGATACGCAGTATTTT.

The chain employs TRBV10-3 and TRBJ2-7, with a tentative D call TRBD1 (6 bases). The germline V gene encodes CDR1 ENHRY and CDR2 SYGVKD. There are 12 residues in the CDR3. The V end lost 3 bases, the J end lost 12 bases, and 15 bases lay between the germline ends. The CDR3 reads CAISDSQGPGYF. CDR3 bases: TGTGCCATCAGTGATTCACAGGGCCCTGGGTACTTC.

The gene calls are TRBV7-2 and TRBJ2-7, with 11 bases that match TRBD1. After removal of 3 bases from V and 3 bases from J, the junction contained 1 base not matched to a gene. This CDR3 spans 14 amino acids. The germline V gene has CDR1 SGHTA and CDR2 FQGNSA. Here the CDR3 DNA reads TGTGCCAGCAGCTTCGGGACAGGGGGCTACGAGCAGTACTTC. Translating it yields CASSFGTGGYEQYF.

The chain links TRBV6-5 to TRBJ2-3; 13 bases agree with TRBD2. In germline, CDR1 is MNHEY, CDR2 SVGAGI. CDR3 length: 16 amino acids. V was clipped by 2 bases and J by 1 base; unmatched bases: 0. The CDR3 sequence: CASSYGLAGGTDTQYF. CDR3 DNA: TGTGCCAGCAGTTACGGACTAGCGGGAGGCACAGATACGCAGTATTTT.

A remark on this clone: In the same sample, other DNA sequences code for this CDR3. V usage is TRBV6-5 and J usage is TRBJ2-1; 11 bases are a match to TRBD2. CDR1 MNHEY and CDR2 SVGAGI come from the germline V gene. V was pared by 5 bases and J by 7 bases, with 7 bases of the junction left unmatched. The CDR3 contains 15 residues. CDR3 sequence: CASSPTSGSLNEQFF. In nucleotides, the CDR3 is TGTGCCAGCAGTCCCACTAGCGGGAGTCTGAATGAGCAGTTCTTC.

This clone appeared a few times. The chain is built from TRBV2 and TRBJ2-7, with TRBD1 matching 7 bases. This CDR3 region has 13 residues. J lost 1 base, V lost 8 bases, and 5 bases had no gene match. Germline lookup yields CDR1 SNHLY and CDR2 FYNNEI. The CDR3 here is CASHETGSYEQYF. CDR3 sequence (DNA): TGTGCCAGCCACGAGACAGGGTCCTACGAGCAGTACTTC.

V and J are TRBV7-9 and TRBJ2-5, with D perhaps matching TRBD1 (5 bases). V lost 5 bases, J lost 5 bases, and 15 bases lay in between. Germline CDR1 SEHNR, CDR2 FQNEAQ (reference sequence). This CDR3 contains 14 residues. The CDR3 coding sequence is TGTGCCAGCAGCGGGCCAGGGTTAGGCGAGACCCAGTACTTC. Its translation: CASSGPGLGETQYF.

This clone was counted between two and nine times. The chain uses TRBV2 and TRBJ1-5; 7 nucleotides align to TRBD1. V dropped 6 bases and J dropped 1; count of bases not matched to a gene: 6. CDR1 SNHLY and CDR2 FYNNEI come from the germline V gene. CDR3 length equals 15 residues. The CDR3 region has the DNA TGTGCCAGCAGCCCAGGGGGGAGAAGCAATCAGCCCCAGCATTTT. Protein: CASSPGGRSNQPQHF.

The CDR3 DNA reads TGTGCCAGCAGTGACTTGACAGGCTACGAGCAGTACTTC. Translated: CASSDLTGYEQYF. The rearrangement uses TRBV6-1 and TRBJ2-7; D is possibly TRBD1 (6 bases). CDR3 length: 13 residues. Germline lookup yields CDR1 MNHNS and CDR2 SASEGT. V was trimmed by 3 bases and J by 3 bases, leaving 9 bases between them.

V gene TRBV13 combines with J gene TRBJ2-3; 11 bases match TRBD2. V shed 5 bases and J 1 base; nucleotides not matched to a gene: 5. Germline CDR1 is PRHDT and CDR2 is FYEKMQ (reference sequence). The CDR3 has 16 amino acids. The CDR3 region has the DNA TGTGCCAGCAGCCCGGGACTAGCGGACGGCACAGATACGCAGTATTTT. Its translation is CASSPGLADGTDTQYF.

In this sample, this clone turned up once. The chain carries TRBV6-5 and TRBJ1-4; 8 nucleotides agree with TRBD1. The CDR3 runs to 15 residues. The V segment lost 6 bases and the J segment 7 bases; nucleotides outside the gene matches: 10. Germline V gene sequence: CDR1 MNHEY, CDR2 SVGAGI. The DNA of the CDR3 is TGTGCCAGCAGAAAATTTGGACAGGGTGGTGAAAAACTGTTTTTT. This translates into CASRKFGQGGEKLFF.